Below are 15 T cell receptor beta chains sequenced from a single sample in a study of blood T cell repertoires in COVID-19. The method was immunoSEQ multiplex PCR; TCRdb's version includes in-frame clones alone and lacks a portion of them. The sample shows about 400,000 clones, around 89% of them seen only once. The sample consisted of peripheral blood. Receptors were obtained from a woman between 25 and 40 years old with acute or convalescent COVID-19.

This chain uses TRBV20-1 with TRBJ1-2, with TRBD1 matching 7 bases. This CDR3 spans 14 amino acids. V gave up 3 bases and J gave up 5 bases; unmatched junction bases: 9. Germline assignment: CDR1 DFQATT and CDR2 SNEGSKA (reference sequence). CDR3 bases: TGCAGTGCTAGTAGGGAGACAGGGAGTTATGGCTACACCTTC. Translating gives CSASRETGSYGYTF.

V gene TRBV9 combines with J gene TRBJ2-3; TRBD1 matches at 10 bases. Germline lookup yields CDR1 SGDLS and CDR2 YYNGEE. CDR3 length: 18 amino acids. With 3 bases clipped from V and 3 bases from J, the junction kept 13 bases outside the gene matches. The CDR3 DNA sequence: TGTGCCAGCAGCGCCACCGGGACAGGGGTACTTAGAACAGATACGCAGTATTTT. Its translation: CASSATGTGVLRTDTQYF.

The chain links TRBV27 to TRBJ2-5; weak D call: TRBD2 (5 bases). V lost 0 bases, J lost 4 bases, and 12 bases lay in between. The CDR3 runs 15 residues. The germline gives CDR1 MNHEY, CDR2 SMNVEV (reference sequence). CDR3 in amino acids: CASSLSGSKRETQYF. The CDR3 DNA sequence: TGTGCCAGCAGTTTATCAGGGAGCAAAAGAGAGACCCAGTACTTC.

The gene calls are TRBV11-2 and TRBJ2-3; no reliable D call. CDR1 is SGHAT and CDR2 is FQNNGV in the germline V gene. V was clipped by 2 bases and J by 6 bases, with 12 bases between them. This CDR3 has 14 amino acids. This CDR3 is CASSLSARRDTQYF. The CDR3 coding sequence is TGTGCCAGCAGCTTAAGCGCCCGTCGGGATACGCAGTATTTT.

This clone was counted between two and nine times. V and J are TRBV6-1 and TRBJ1-2, with a weak D call TRBD1 (6 bases). The CDR3 has 16 residues. CDR1 is MNHNS and CDR2 is SASEGT in the germline V gene. Deletions cut 3 bases from V and 4 bases from J, with 18 bases between. The CDR3 loop is CASSEGETGLGYGYTF. The CDR3 region has the DNA TGTGCCAGCAGTGAGGGGGAGACAGGCCTTGGCTATGGCTACACCTTC.

The rearrangement links TRBV7-3 to TRBJ1-1, with 8 bases identical to TRBD1. CDR1 is SGHTA, CDR2 FQGTGA, per germline. The V and J ends lost 3 bases and 2 bases, in that order; junction bases with no gene match: 2. This CDR3 contains 14 residues. The CDR3 sequence: CASSFGQGNTEAFF. CDR3 coding DNA: TGTGCCAGCAGCTTCGGACAGGGCAACACTGAAGCTTTCTTT. The whole variable domain, remainder taken from reference TRBV7-3 and TRBJ1-1, is GAGVSQTPSNKVTEKGKYVELRCDPISGHTALYWYRQSLGQGPEFLIYFQGTGAADDSGLPNDRFFAVRPEGSVSTLKIQRTERGDSAVYLCASSFGQGNTEAFFGQGTRLTVV.

There are a few counts of this clone. This chain links TRBV7-2 with TRBJ1-1; 7 bases agree with TRBD1. Germline CDR1 is SGHTA and CDR2 is FQGNSA. J gave up 2 bases and V 4 bases, and 4 bases lay outside the gene matches. This CDR3 has 14 residues. The chain's CDR3 is CASSYRTGNTEAFF. CDR3 nucleotides: TGTGCCAGCAGCTATAGGACAGGTAACACTGAAGCTTTCTTT.

The J gene is TRBJ2-4, the V gene TRBV3-1 (or the pseudogene TRBV3-2), with 7 nucleotides matching TRBD1. V gave up 2 bases and J gave up 3 bases; unmatched junction bases: 1. The CDR3 length is 14 residues. Germline V lookup: CDR1 LGHDT, CDR2 YNNKEL (reference sequence). In nucleotides, the CDR3 is TGTGCCAGCAGCCAATCAGGGGGCAAAAACATTCAGTACTTC. It encodes CASSQSGGKNIQYF.

The rearrangement links TRBV20-1 to TRBJ1-2; weak D call: TRBD1 (5 bases). The CDR3 consists of 12 residues. Germline CDR1 DFQATT, CDR2 SNEGSKA (reference sequence). Trimming removed 3 bases at V and 4 bases at J, with 9 bases between. CDR3 residues: CSASEGVYGYTF. The CDR3 DNA reads TGCAGTGCTAGTGAAGGGGTCTATGGCTACACCTTC.

V is TRBV18 and J is TRBJ2-6; D is unresolved. Per the germline V gene, CDR1 is KGHSH and CDR2 is LQKENI. The CDR3 consists of 15 residues. The V gene lost 2 bases and the J gene lost 2 bases, with 7 bases spanning the gap. The CDR3 is CASSPVAAGANVLTF. Here the CDR3 DNA reads TGTGCCAGCTCACCAGTGGCGGCTGGGGCCAACGTCCTGACTTTC. The whole variable domain, remainder taken from reference TRBV18 and TRBJ2-6, is NAGVMQNPRHLVRRRGQEARLRCSPMKGHSHVYWYRQLPEEGLKFMVYLQKENIIDESGMPKERFSAEFPKEGPSILRIQQVVRGDSAAYFCASSPVAAGANVLTFGAGSRLTVL.

The V gene is TRBV3-1 (or the pseudogene TRBV3-2), the J gene TRBJ2-1; 16 bases agree with TRBD2. Germline V gives CDR1 LGHDT, CDR2 YNNKEL (reference sequence). This CDR3 is 18 amino acids long. V trimming: 1 base; J trimming: 9 bases; junction bases outside the gene matches: 9. The CDR3 loop reads CASSQGTPGTSGGVEQFF. CDR3 coding DNA: TGTGCCAGCAGCCAAGGGACCCCCGGGACTAGCGGGGGGGTTGAGCAGTTCTTC.

In DNA, the CDR3 is TGTGCCAGCAGCTTTTTTCATGGGCCAGAGACCCAGTACTTC. Encoded protein: CASSFFHGPETQYF. The chain recombines TRBV11-1 with TRBJ2-5; D gene uncertain. The CDR3 loop spans 14 amino acids. The V gene's germline CDR1 is SGHAT and CDR2 FQDESV (reference sequence). V lost 3 bases and J lost 4, with 12 bases in between.

This chain links TRBV18 with TRBJ2-1; a weak D match, TRBD2 (5 bases). The germline V and J ends were trimmed by 0 bases and 4 bases, with 19 bases remaining between them. The CDR3 runs 18 residues. From germline, CDR1 is KGHSH and CDR2 LQKENI. CDR3: CASSPPLLSGKKYNEQFF. CDR3 coding DNA: TGTGCCAGCTCACCACCGCTCCTCTCGGGGAAGAAATACAATGAGCAGTTCTTC.

V is TRBV29-1 and J is TRBJ1-1; D not resolved. The CDR3 contains 13 residues. CDR1 is SQVTM and CDR2 is ANQGSEA in the germline V gene. Trimming removed 7 bases at V and 0 bases at J, with 12 bases between. The CDR3 sequence: CSGERRMNTEAFF. CDR3 coding DNA: TGCAGCGGAGAGCGCAGAATGAACACTGAAGCTTTCTTT. The variable domain in full, completed from reference TRBV29-1 and TRBJ1-1, reads SAVISQKPSRDICQRGTSLTIQCQVDSQVTMMFWYRQQPGQSLTLIATANQGSEATYESGFVIDKFPISRPNLTFSTLTVSNMSPEDSSIYLCSGERRMNTEAFFGQGTRLTVV.

This chain links TRBV14 with TRBJ2-1; tentatively, D is TRBD1 (6 bases). Trimming removed 4 bases from V and 0 bases from J, with 16 bases in between. This CDR3 comprises 17 residues. Germline assignment: CDR1 SGHDN and CDR2 FVKESK. For the CDR3, the DNA is TGTGCCAGCAGCCTTCTGGGGGCCCCAAACTCCTACAATGAGCAGTTCTTC. This sequence encodes CASSLLGAPNSYNEQFF.